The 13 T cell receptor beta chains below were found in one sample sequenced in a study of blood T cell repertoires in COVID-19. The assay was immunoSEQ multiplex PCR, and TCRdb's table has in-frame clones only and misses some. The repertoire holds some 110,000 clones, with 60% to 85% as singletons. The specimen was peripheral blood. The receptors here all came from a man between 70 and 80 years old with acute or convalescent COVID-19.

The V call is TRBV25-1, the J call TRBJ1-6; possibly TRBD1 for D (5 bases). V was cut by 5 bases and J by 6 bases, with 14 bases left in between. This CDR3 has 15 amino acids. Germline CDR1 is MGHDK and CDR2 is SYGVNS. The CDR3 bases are TGTGCCAGCAGTTCTTGGGCAGGGATTAATTCACCCCTCCACTTT. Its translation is CASSSWAGINSPLHF.

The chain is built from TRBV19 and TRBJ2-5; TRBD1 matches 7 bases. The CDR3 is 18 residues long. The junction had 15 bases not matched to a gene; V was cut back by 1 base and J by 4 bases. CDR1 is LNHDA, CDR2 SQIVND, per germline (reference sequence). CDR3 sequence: CASSIVSGLTTGRETQYF. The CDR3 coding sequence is TGTGCCAGTAGTATAGTTTCGGGGTTGACGACAGGGAGAGAGACCCAGTACTTC.

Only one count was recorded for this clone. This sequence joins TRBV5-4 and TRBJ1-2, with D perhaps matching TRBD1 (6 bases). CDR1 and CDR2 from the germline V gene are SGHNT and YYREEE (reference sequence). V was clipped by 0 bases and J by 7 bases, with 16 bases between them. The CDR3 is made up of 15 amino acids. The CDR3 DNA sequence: TGTGCCAGCAGCTTGGACCAGGGGCAGGTTGGTGGCTACACCTTC. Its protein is CASSLDQGQVGGYTF.

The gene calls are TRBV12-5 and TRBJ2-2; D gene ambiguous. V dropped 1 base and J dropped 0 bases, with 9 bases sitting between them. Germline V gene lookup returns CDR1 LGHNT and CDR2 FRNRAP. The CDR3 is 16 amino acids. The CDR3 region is CASGLGQATNTGELFF. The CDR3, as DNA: TGTGCTAGTGGTTTGGGCCAGGCCACGAACACCGGGGAGCTGTTTTTT.

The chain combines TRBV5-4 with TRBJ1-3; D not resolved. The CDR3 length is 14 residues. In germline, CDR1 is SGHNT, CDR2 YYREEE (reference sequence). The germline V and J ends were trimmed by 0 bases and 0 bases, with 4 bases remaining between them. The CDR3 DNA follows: TGTGCCAGCAGCTTGGGACTCTCTGGAAACACCATATATTTT. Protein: CASSLGLSGNTIYF.

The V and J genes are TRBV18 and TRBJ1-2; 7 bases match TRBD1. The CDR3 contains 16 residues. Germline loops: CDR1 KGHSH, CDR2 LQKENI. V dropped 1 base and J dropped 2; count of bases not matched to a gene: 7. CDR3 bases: TGTGCCAGCTCACCACGACAGGGAGGAGGCAACTATGGCTACACCTTC. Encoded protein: CASSPRQGGGNYGYTF. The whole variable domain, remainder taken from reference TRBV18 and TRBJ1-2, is NAGVMQNPRHLVRRRGQEARLRCSPMKGHSHVYWYRQLPEEGLKFMVYLQKENIIDESGMPKERFSAEFPKEGPSILRIQQVVRGDSAAYFCASSPRQGGGNYGYTFGSGTRLTVV.

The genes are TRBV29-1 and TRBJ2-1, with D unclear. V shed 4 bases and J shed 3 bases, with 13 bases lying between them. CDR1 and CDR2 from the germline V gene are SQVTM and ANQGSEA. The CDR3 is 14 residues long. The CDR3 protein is CSVVLEAIYNEQFF. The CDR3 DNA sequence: TGCAGCGTTGTCCTTGAGGCCATCTACAATGAGCAGTTCTTC.

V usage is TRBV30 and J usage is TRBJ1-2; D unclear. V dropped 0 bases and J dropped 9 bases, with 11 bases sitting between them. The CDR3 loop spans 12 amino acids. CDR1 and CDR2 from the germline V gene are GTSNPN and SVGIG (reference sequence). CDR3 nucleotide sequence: TGTGCCTGGAGTGTAAGGTCTGACAGCTACACCTTC. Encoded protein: CAWSVRSDSYTF.

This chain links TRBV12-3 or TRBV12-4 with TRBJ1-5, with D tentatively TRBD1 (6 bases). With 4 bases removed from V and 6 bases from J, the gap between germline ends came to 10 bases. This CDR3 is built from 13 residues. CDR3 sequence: CASSSQQGQPQHF. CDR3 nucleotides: TGTGCCAGCAGTTCCCAACAGGGTCAGCCCCAGCATTTT.

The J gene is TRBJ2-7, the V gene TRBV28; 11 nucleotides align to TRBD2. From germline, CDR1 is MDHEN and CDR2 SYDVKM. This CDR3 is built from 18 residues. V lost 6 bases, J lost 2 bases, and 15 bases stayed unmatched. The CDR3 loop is CASSRTLLGTSGTYEQYF. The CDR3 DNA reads TGTGCCAGCAGCCGAACACTTTTGGGGACTAGCGGAACCTACGAGCAGTACTTC.

CDR3 coding DNA: TGTGCCAGCAGCGTCGGACTAGCGGGAAGCTCCTACAATGAGCAGTTCTTC. Encoded protein: CASSVGLAGSSYNEQFF. The chain links TRBV9 to TRBJ2-1; 12 nucleotides match TRBD2. Germline loops: CDR1 SGDLS, CDR2 YYNGEE. This CDR3 has 17 residues. The V gene end was trimmed by 2 bases and the J gene end by 0 bases; junction bases not matched to a gene: 3.

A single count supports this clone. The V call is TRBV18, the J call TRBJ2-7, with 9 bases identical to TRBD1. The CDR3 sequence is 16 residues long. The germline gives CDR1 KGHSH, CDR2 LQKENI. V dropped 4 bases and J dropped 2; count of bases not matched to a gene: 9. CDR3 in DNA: TGTGCCAGCTCACAATTTACCGGGACAGGGACCTACGAGCAGTACTTC. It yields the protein CASSQFTGTGTYEQYF.

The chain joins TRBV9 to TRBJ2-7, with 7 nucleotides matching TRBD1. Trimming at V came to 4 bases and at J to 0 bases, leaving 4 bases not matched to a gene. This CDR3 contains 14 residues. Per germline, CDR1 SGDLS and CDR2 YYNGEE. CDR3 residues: CASSPGDSSYEQYF. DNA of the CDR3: TGTGCCAGCAGCCCCGGGGACAGCTCCTACGAGCAGTACTTC.